The entry below describes one T cell receptor beta chain. Its antigen is unidentified. The data belong to a study of T cell responses to AZD1222 COVID-19 vaccine. Whole-study findings and limits: Baseline serostatus was positive in only a handful of AZD1222 recipients.

Whether given at about 4 or about 12 weeks, second doses were pooled. Measured with immunoSEQ multiplex PCR; TCRdb has only the in-frame clones, and not every one. The sample lists over 130,000 clones, about 92% occurring once. The V and J ends lost 1 base and 8 bases respectively, with 11 bases between them. CDR3 length: 13 residues. In germline, CDR1 is SGHTA, CDR2 FQGNSA. This TCR came from an adult who received the AZD1222 COVID-19 vaccine. The rearrangement joins TRBV7-2 to TRBJ1-2, with D unresolved. Sequencing used peripheral blood, obtained 28 days after the second AZD1222 dose. The DNA of the CDR3 is TGTGCCAGCAGCTTAGGTGGCTCTGGGGGCTACACCTTC. This translates into CASSLGGSGGYTF.